The clone carrying this TCR beta chain came up a few times. Its cognate antigen is unknown. In making TCR beta libraries, quantitative 5'-RACE with molecular barcodes was used. TCRdb fed the 5' RACE reads into MiXCR, producing one record per CDR3 protein. The sample records about 150,000 distinct CDR3 sequences, under 45% being singletons. The source of the sample is a study of CD8 T cells in ankylosing spondylitis. Points from the study as a whole: Prior literature has documented some motif variants in synovial fluid and blood from reactive arthritis. In ankylosing spondylitis blood, a motif of eight highly homologous TCR beta variants appeared characteristic.

CDR3 size: 14 residues. V lost 5 bases and J lost 6, with 14 bases in between. Germline CDR1 is MNHEY and CDR2 is SMNVEV (reference sequence). Sequencing was carried out using synovial fluid, either unsorted or a sorted T cell fraction (not recorded which). The chain recombines TRBV27 with TRBJ2-1; D might be TRBD2 (5 bases). This TCR was sampled from a male donor with ankylosing spondylitis. In DNA, the CDR3 is TGTGCCAGCAGTATATTCGGCGAGGGCAATGAGCAGTTCTTC. Its protein is CASSIFGEGNEQFF.